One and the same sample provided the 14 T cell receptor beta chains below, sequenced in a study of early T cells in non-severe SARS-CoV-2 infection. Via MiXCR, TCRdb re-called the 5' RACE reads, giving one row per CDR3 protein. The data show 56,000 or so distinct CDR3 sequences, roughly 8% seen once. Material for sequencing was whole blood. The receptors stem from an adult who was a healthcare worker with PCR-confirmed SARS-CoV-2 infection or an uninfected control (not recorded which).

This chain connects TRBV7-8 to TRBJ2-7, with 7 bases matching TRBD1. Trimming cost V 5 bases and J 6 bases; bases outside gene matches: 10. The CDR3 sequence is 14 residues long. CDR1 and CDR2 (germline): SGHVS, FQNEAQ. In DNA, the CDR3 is TGTGCCAGCAGCACCCCGGGACAGAGATCCGAGCAGTACTTC. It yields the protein CASSTPGQRSEQYF.

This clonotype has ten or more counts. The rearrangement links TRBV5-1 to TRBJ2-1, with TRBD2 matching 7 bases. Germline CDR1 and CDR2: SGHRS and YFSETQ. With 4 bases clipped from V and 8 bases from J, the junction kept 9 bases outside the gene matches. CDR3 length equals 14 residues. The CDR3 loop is CASSPRTRRDEQFF. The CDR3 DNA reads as TGCGCCAGCAGCCCCCGGACTAGGCGAGATGAGCAGTTCTTC. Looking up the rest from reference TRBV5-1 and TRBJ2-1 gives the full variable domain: KAGVTQTPRYLIKTRGQQVTLSCSPISGHRSVSWYQQTPGQGLQFLFEYFSETQRNKGNFPGRFSGRQFSNSRSEMNVSTLELGDSALYLCASSPRTRRDEQFFGPGTRLTVL.

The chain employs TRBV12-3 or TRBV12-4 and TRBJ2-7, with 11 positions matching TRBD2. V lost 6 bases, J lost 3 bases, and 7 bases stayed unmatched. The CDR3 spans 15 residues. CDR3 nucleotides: TGTGCCAGCAGCCCCAGTCTAGCGGGGGGCTACGAGCAGTACTTC. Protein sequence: CASSPSLAGGYEQYF.

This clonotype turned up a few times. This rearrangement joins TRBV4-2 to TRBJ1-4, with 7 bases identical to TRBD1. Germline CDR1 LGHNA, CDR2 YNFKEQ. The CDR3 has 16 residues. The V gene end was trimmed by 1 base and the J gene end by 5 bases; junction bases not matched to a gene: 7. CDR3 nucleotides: TGTGCCAGCAGCCAAGTCATACCGGGACAGAATGAAAAACTGTTTTTT. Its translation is CASSQVIPGQNEKLFF.

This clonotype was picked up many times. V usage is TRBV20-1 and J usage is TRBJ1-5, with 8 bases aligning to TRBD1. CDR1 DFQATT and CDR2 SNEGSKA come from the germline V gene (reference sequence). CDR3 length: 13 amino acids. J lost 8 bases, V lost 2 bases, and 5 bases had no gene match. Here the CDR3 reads CSARTGQAEPQHF. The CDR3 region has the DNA TGCAGTGCTAGAACGGGACAGGCCGAGCCCCAGCATTTT.

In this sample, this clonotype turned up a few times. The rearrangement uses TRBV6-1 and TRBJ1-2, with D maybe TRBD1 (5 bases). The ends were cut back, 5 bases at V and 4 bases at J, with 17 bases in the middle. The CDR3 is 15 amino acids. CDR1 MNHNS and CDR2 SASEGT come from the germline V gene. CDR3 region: CASSREGVRGYGYTF. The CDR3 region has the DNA TGTGCCAGCAGTAGGGAGGGAGTTAGGGGCTATGGCTACACCTTC.

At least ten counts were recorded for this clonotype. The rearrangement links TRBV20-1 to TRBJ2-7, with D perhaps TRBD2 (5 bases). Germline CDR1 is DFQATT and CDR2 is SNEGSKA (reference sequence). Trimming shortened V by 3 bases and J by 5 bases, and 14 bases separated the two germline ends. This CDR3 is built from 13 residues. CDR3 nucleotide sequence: TGCAGTGCTAGGGGCCTAGCAGGACACGAGCAGTACTTC. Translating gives CSARGLAGHEQYF.

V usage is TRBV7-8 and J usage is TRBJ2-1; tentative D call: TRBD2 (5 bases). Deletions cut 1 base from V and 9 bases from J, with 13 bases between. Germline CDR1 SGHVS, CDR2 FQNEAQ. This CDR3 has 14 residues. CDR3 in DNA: TGTGCCAGCAGCTTAGAGGACTCCTTGGGTGAGCAGTTCTTC. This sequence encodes CASSLEDSLGEQFF.

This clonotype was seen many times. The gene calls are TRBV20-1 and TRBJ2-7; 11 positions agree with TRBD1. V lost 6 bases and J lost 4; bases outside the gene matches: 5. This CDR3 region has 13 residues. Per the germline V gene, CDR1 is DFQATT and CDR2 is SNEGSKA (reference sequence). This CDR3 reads CSARDRGFYEQYF. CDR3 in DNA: TGCAGTGCGCGGGACAGGGGGTTTTACGAGCAGTACTTC.

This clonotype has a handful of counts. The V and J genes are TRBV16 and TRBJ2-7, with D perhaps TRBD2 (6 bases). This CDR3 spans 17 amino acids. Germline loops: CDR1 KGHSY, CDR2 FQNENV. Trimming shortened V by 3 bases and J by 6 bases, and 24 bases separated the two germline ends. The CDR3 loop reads CASSQGDQAARRGEQYF. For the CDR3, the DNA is TGTGCCAGCAGCCAGGGTGATCAAGCTGCCCGGCGGGGCGAGCAGTACTTC.

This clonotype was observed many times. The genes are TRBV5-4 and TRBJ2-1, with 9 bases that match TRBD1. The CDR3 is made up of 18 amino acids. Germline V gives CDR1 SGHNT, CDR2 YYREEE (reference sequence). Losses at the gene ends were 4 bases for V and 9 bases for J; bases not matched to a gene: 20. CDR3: CASSLDRGQGRPSSEQFF. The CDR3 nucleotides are TGTGCCAGCAGCCTTGACCGGGGACAGGGAAGGCCAAGTAGTGAGCAGTTCTTC.

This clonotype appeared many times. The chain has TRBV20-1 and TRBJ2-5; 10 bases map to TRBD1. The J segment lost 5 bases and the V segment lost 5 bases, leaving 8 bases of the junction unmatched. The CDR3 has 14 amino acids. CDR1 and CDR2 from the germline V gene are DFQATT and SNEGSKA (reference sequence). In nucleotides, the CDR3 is TGCAGTGCTCTCTGGACAGGGGGGAGTGAGACCCAGTACTTC. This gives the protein CSALWTGGSETQYF.

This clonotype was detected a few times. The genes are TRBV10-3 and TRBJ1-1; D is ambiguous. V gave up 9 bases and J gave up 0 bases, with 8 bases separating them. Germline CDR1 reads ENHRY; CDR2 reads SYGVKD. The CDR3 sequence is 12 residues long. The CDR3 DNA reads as TGTGCCATTGGACTCATGAACACTGAAGCTTTCTTT. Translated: CAIGLMNTEAFF.

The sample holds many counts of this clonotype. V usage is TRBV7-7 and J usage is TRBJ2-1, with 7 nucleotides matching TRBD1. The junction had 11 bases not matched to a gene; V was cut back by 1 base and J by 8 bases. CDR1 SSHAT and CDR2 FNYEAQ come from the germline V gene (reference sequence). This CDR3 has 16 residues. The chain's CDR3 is CASSLEGQLFRYEQFF. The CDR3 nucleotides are TGTGCCAGCAGCTTAGAGGGACAGCTTTTTAGATATGAGCAGTTCTTC.